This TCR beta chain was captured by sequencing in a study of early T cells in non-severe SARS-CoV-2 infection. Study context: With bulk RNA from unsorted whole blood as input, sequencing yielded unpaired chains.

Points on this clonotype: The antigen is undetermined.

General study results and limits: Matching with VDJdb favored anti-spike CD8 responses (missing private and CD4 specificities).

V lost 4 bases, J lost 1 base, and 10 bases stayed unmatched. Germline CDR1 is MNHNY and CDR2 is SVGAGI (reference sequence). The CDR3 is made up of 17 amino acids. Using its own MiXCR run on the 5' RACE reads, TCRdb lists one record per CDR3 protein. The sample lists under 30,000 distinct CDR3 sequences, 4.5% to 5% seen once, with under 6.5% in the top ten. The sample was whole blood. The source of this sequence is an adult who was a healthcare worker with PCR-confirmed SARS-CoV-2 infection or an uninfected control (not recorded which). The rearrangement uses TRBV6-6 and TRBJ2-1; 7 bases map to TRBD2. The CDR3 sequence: CASSSVGWGGSYNEQFF. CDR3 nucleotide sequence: TGTGCCAGCAGTTCCGTCGGCTGGGGGGGTTCCTACAATGAGCAGTTCTTC.